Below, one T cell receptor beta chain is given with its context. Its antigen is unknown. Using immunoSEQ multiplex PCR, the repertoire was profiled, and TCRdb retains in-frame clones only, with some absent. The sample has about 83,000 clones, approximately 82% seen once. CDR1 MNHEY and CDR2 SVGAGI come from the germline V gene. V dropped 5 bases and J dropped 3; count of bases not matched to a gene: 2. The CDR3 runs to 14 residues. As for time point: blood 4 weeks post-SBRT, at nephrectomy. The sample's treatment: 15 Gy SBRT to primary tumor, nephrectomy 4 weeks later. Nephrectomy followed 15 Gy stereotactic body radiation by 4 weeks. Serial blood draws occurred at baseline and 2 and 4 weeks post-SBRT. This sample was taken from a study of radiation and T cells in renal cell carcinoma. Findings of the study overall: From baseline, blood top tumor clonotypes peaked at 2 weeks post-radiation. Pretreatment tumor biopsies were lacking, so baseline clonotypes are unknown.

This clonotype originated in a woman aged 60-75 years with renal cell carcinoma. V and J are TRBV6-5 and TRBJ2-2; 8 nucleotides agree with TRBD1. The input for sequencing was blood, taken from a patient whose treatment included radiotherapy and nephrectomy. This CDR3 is CASSRGQDTGELFF. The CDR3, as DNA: TGTGCCAGCAGTAGGGGACAGGACACCGGGGAGCTGTTTTTT.